The next 14 T cell receptor beta chains were all read from a single sample in a study of blood T cell repertoires in COVID-19. Some clones are missing from TCRdb's copy, which holds only in-frame ones; the method was immunoSEQ multiplex PCR. The sample shows about 130,000 clones, 86% of them seen only once. Sequenced input: peripheral blood. The receptors shown here come from a woman aged 70-85 years with COVID-19, enrolled during active disease.

The chain has TRBV29-1 and TRBJ2-1; D might be TRBD2 (6 bases). V was shortened by 7 bases and J by 15 bases, with 16 bases between the two germline ends. This CDR3 comprises 10 residues. Germline-derived CDR1 and CDR2 are SQVTM and ANQGSEA. The CDR3 loop is CSGDRDLLFF. The CDR3 DNA sequence: TGCAGCGGGGACCGGGACTTGTTGTTCTTC.

This chain links TRBV7-6 with TRBJ1-6; 7 bases fit TRBD1. J lost 13 bases, V lost 3 bases, and 18 bases had no gene match. Germline V gene data show CDR1 as SGHVS and CDR2 as FNYEAQ. The CDR3 length is 17 residues. CDR3 coding DNA: TGTGCCAGCAGCTTGTTTCTCCGGGACAGAGTTTTTGTGCCCCTCCACTTT. It translates to CASSLFLRDRVFVPLHF.

The genes are TRBV7-9 and TRBJ1-2; D is undetermined. From germline, CDR1 is SEHNR and CDR2 FQNEAQ (reference sequence). V was shortened by 1 base and J by 0 bases, with 9 bases between the two germline ends. The CDR3 contains 15 residues. The CDR3, as DNA: TGTGCCAGCAGCTTAGGTACCAGTTCTAACTATGGCTACACCTTC. This translates into CASSLGTSSNYGYTF.

The rearrangement links TRBV7-2 to TRBJ1-2; 9 bases agree with TRBD1. The CDR3 has 15 residues. The ends lost 0 bases at V and 8 bases at J; junction bases unmatched: 7. The V gene's germline CDR1 is SGHTA and CDR2 FQGNSA. CDR3 in amino acids: CASSLAKTGGRGYTF. For the CDR3, the DNA is TGTGCCAGCAGCTTAGCGAAGACAGGGGGAAGGGGCTACACCTTC.

The CDR3 loop is CASSGSQNGLQSGANVLTF. CDR3 DNA sequence: TGTGCCAGCAGCGGGTCCCAGAATGGACTTCAGTCCGGGGCCAACGTCCTGACTTTC. The rearrangement joins TRBV9 to TRBJ2-6; tentative D call: TRBD2 (5 bases). Per germline, CDR1 SGDLS and CDR2 YYNGEE. V lost 3 bases to trimming and J lost 4 bases, with 23 bases between them. CDR3 length: 19 amino acids.

The chain has TRBV18 and TRBJ1-3; possibly TRBD1 for D (6 bases). CDR3 length: 15 residues. V lost 3 bases and J lost 0, with 9 bases in between. Germline CDR1 KGHSH, CDR2 LQKENI. CDR3 amino acids: CASSPGASSGNTIYF. The CDR3 DNA follows: TGTGCCAGCTCACCGGGGGCAAGCTCTGGAAACACCATATATTTT.

The chain employs TRBV19 and TRBJ1-3; D not resolved. There are 17 residues in the CDR3. Germline V gene lookup returns CDR1 LNHDA and CDR2 SQIVND (reference sequence). V lost 3 bases and J 2 bases, leaving 17 bases between the germline ends. The CDR3 DNA follows: TGTGCCAGTAGTATTGGTTCAGAAACCACCGCTGGAAACACCATATATTTT. Translated: CASSIGSETTAGNTIYF.

J is TRBJ1-1 and V is TRBV12-5; TRBD1 is a possible D gene (5 bases). The CDR3 consists of 16 residues. CDR1 and CDR2 from the germline V gene are LGHNT and FRNRAP. V shed 1 base and J shed 1 base, with 13 bases lying between them. In DNA, the CDR3 is TGTGCTAGTGGTTTGGAGTTGGGGGGGACGAACACTGAAGCTTTCTTT. Its translation: CASGLELGGTNTEAFF.

The rearrangement uses TRBV7-9 and TRBJ1-2, with TRBD1 identical over 8 bases. This CDR3 contains 15 residues. The germline V gene encodes CDR1 SEHNR and CDR2 FQNEAQ (reference sequence). Trimming cost V 8 bases and J 3 bases; bases outside gene matches: 11. Here the CDR3 DNA reads TGTGCCAGCTATAAGTCGACAGGGGAGGACTATGGCTACACCTTC. Residues: CASYKSTGEDYGYTF.

The table lists this clone with a few counts. Other DNA sequences from this sample encode an identical CDR3 as well. V gene TRBV18 combines with J gene TRBJ2-5, with D possibly matching TRBD1 (5 bases). Germline-derived CDR1 and CDR2 are KGHSH and LQKENI. Trimming removed 2 bases at V and 5 bases at J, with 9 bases between. The CDR3 runs 13 residues. The CDR3 DNA reads TGTGCCAGCTCACCAGGCAGGGCGGAGACCCAGTACTTC. This encodes CASSPGRAETQYF.

CDR3 sequence reads: CASSLDLVATYEQYF. The DNA of the CDR3 is TGTGCCAGCAGCCTGGATCTTGTAGCGACCTACGAGCAGTACTTC. The genes are TRBV14 and TRBJ2-7; a weak D match, TRBD2 (5 bases). Deletions cut 4 bases from V and 2 bases from J, with 15 bases between. The CDR3 is 15 amino acids. Germline-derived CDR1 and CDR2 are SGHDN and FVKESK.

This clone has only a few counts. The chain joins TRBV5-1 to TRBJ2-1; 15 positions agree with TRBD2. Germline loops: CDR1 SGHRS, CDR2 YFSETQ. The length of the CDR3 is 16 residues. The junction had 5 bases not matched to a gene; V was cut back by 3 bases and J by 7 bases. CDR3 sequence: CASSSGLAGGRNEQFF. DNA of the CDR3: TGCGCCAGCAGCTCGGGACTAGCGGGGGGAAGGAATGAGCAGTTCTTC.

V and J are TRBV12-3 or TRBV12-4 and TRBJ1-2; D call uncertain. V was pared by 5 bases and J by 4 bases, with 8 bases between. The length of the CDR3 is 12 residues. CDR3 sequence: CASSRTSYGYTF. In DNA, the CDR3 is TGTGCCAGCAGTCGTACGAGCTATGGCTACACCTTC.

The V gene is TRBV4-1, the J gene TRBJ1-3, with D tentatively TRBD1 (6 bases). The CDR3 is 19 residues long. The germline CDR1 and CDR2 sequences are MGHRA and YSYEKL. Deletions cut 0 bases from V and 0 bases from J, with 18 bases between. The CDR3 loop reads CASSQDQRGGTLSGNTIYF. In DNA form, the CDR3 reads TGCGCCAGCAGCCAAGATCAAAGGGGGGGCACCCTCTCTGGAAACACCATATATTTT.